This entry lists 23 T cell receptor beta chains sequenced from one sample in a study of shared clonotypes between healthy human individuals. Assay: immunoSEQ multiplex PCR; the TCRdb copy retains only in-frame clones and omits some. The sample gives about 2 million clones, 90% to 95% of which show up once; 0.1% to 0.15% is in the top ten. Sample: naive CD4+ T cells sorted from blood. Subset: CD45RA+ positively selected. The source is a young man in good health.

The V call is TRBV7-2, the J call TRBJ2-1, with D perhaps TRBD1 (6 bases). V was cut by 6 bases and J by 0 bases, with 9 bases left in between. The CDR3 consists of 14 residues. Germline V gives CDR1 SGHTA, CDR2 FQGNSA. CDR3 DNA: TGTGCCAGCAGATTACAGGGCTCCTACAATGAGCAGTTCTTC. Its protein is CASRLQGSYNEQFF.

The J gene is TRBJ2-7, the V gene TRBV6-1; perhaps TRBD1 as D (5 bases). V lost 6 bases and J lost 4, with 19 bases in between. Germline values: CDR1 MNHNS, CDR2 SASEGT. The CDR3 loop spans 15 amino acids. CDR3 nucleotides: TGTGCCAGCAGGACAACCGACAGCCCTCTATACGAGCAGTACTTC. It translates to CASRTTDSPLYEQYF.

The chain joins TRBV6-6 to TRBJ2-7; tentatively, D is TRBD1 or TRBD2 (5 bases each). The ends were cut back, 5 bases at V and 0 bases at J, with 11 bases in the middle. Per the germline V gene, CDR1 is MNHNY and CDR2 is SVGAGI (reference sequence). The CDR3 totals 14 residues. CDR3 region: CASSPGRSSYEQYF. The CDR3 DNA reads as TGTGCCAGCAGTCCGGGACGGAGCTCCTACGAGCAGTACTTC.

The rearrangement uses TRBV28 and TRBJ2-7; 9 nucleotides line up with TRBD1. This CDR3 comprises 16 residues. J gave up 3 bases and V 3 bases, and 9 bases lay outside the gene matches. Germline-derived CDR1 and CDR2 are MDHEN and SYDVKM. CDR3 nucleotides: TGTGCCAGCAGTTTCTCCGCGGGACAGGGTATCTACGAGCAGTACTTC. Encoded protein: CASSFSAGQGIYEQYF.

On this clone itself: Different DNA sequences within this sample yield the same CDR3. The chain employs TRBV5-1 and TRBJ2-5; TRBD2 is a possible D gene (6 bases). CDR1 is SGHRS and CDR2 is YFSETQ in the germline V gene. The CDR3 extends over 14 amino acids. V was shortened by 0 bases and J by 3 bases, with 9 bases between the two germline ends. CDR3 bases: TGCGCCAGCAGCTTGGAAGGAGGGAAAGAGACCCAGTACTTC. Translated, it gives CASSLEGGKETQYF.

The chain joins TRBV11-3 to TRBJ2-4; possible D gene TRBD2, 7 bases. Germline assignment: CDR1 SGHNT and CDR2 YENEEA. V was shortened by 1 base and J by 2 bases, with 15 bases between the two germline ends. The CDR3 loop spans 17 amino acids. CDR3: CASSLGPPGGPKNIQYF. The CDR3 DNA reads TGTGCCAGCAGCTTAGGACCGCCCGGGGGGCCCAAAAACATTCAGTACTTC.

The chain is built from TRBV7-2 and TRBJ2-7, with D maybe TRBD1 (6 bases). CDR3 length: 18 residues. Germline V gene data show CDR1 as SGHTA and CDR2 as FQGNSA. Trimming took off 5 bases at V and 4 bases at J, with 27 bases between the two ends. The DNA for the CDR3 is TGTGCCAGCAGCCGGTTTGATCTTAGGACCACAGGGAGATACGAGCAGTACTTC. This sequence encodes CASSRFDLRTTGRYEQYF.

This CDR3 is CASDKGGGGYTF. CDR3 bases: TGTGCCAGCGATAAGGGGGGAGGCGGCTACACCTTC. The chain recombines TRBV28 with TRBJ1-2, with D tentatively TRBD1 (6 bases). The germline V gene encodes CDR1 MDHEN and CDR2 SYDVKM. V was pared by 8 bases and J by 8 bases, with 15 bases between. The CDR3 extends over 12 amino acids.

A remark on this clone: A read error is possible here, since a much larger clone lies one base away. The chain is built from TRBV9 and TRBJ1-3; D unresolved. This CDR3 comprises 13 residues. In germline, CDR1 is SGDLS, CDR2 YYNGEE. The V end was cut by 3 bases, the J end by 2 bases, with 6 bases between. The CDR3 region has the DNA TGTGCCAGCAGCGCGAGCCCTGGAAACACCATATATTTT. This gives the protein CASSASPGNTIYF. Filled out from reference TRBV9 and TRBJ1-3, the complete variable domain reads DSGVTQTPKHLITATGQRVTLRCSPRSGDLSVYWYQQSLDQGLQFLIQYYNGEERAKGNILERFSAQQFPDLHSELNLSSLELGDSALYFCASSASPGNTIYFGEGSWLTVV.

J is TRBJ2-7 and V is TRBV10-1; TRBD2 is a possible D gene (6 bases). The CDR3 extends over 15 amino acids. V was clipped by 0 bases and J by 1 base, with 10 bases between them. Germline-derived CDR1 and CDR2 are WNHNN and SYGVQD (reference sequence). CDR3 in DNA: TGCGCCAGCAGTGAGTCGGGAGCGGGTTCCTACGAGCAGTACTTC. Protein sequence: CASSESGAGSYEQYF.

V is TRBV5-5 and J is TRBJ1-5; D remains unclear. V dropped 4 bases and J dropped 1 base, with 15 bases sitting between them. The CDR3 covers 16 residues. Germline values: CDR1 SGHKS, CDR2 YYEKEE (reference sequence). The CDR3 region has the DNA TGTGCCAGCAGCCCCGCGGGCCCGGCGAGCAATCAGCCCCAGCATTTT. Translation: CASSPAGPASNQPQHF. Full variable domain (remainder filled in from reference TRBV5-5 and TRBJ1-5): DAGVTQSPTHLIKTRGQQVTLRCSPISGHKSVSWYQQVLGQGPQFIFQYYEKEERGRGNFPDRFSARQFPNYSSELNVNALLLGDSALYLCASSPAGPASNQPQHFGDGTRLSIL.

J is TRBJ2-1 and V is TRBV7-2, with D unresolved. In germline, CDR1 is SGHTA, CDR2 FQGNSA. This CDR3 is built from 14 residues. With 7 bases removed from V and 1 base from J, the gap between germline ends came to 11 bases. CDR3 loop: CASIRMISYNEQFF. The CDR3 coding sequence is TGTGCCAGCATCAGAATGATATCCTACAATGAGCAGTTCTTC.

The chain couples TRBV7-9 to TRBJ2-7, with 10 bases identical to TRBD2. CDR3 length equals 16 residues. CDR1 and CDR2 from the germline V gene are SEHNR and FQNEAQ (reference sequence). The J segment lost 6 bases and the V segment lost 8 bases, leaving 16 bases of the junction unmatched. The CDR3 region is CASQYNPGLANSEQYF. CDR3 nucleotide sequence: TGTGCCAGCCAATATAACCCGGGACTAGCGAATAGCGAGCAGTACTTC.

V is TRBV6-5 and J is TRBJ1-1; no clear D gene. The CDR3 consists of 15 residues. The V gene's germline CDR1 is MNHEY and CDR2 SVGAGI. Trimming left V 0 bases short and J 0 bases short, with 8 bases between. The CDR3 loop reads CASSYSRFVNTEAFF. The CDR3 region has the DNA TGTGCCAGCAGTTACTCGAGATTTGTGAACACTGAAGCTTTCTTT.

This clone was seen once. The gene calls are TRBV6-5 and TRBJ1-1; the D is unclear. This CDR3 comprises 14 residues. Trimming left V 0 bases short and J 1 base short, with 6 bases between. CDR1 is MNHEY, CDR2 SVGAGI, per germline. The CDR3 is CASSYSQENTEAFF. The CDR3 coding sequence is TGTGCCAGCAGTTACTCTCAGGAGAACACTGAAGCTTTCTTT.

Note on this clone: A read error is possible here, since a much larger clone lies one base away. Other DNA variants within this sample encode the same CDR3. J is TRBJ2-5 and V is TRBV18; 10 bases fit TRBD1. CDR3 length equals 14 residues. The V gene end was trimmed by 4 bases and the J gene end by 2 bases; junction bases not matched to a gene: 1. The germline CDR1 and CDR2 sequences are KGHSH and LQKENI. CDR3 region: CASSRDRGQETQYF. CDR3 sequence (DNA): TGTGCCAGCTCACGGGACAGGGGACAAGAGACCCAGTACTTC.

For the CDR3, the DNA is TGTGCCAGCAGCTTCTTGGTCGGAACCTGGGGTACGCAGTATTTT. Protein product: CASSFLVGTWGTQYF. The V call is TRBV7-2, the J call TRBJ2-3; D call uncertain. The ends were cut back, 3 bases at V and 8 bases at J, with 18 bases in the middle. The CDR3 contains 15 residues. Per the germline V gene, CDR1 is SGHTA and CDR2 is FQGNSA.

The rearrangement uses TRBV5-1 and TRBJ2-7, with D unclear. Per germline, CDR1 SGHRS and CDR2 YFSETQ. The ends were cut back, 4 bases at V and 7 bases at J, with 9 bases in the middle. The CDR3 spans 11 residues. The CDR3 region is CASSNNIEQYF. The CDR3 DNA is TGCGCCAGCAGCAACAATATAGAGCAGTACTTC.

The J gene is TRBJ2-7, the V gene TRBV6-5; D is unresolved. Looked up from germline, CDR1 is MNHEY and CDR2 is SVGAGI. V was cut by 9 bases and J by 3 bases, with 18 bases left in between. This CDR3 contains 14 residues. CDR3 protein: CASGPEGLDYEQYF. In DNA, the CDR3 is TGTGCCAGTGGACCTGAAGGCCTAGACTACGAGCAGTACTTC.

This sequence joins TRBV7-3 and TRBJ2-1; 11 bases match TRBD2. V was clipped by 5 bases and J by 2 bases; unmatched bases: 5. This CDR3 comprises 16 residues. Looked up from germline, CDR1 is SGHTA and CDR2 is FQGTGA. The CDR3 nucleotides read TGTGCCAGCAGCCCTAGCGGGGGGCCCCCCTACAATGAGCAGTTCTTC. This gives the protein CASSPSGGPPYNEQFF. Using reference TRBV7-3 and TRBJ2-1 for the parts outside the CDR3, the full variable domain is GAGVSQTPSNKVTEKGKYVELRCDPISGHTALYWYRQSLGQGPEFLIYFQGTGAADDSGLPNDRFFAVRPEGSVSTLKIQRTERGDSAVYLCASSPSGGPPYNEQFFGPGTRLTVL.

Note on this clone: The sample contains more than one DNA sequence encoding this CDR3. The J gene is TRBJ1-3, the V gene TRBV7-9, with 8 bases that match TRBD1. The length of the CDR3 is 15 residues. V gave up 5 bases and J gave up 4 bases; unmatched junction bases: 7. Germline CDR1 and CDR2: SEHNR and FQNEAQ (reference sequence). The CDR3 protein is CASSPQGARGNTIYF. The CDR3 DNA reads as TGTGCCAGCAGCCCGCAGGGGGCCCGCGGAAACACCATATATTTT.

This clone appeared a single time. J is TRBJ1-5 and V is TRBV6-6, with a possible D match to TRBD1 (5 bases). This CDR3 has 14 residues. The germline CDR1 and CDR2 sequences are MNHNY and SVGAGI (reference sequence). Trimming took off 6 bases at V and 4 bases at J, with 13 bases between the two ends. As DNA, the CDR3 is TGTGCCAGCAGGGACGCAGGGCCTAATCAGCCCCAGCATTTT. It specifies CASRDAGPNQPQHF.

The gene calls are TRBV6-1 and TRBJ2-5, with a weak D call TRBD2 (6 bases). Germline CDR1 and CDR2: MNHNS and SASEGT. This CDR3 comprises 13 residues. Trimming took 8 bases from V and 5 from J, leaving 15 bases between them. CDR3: CASRAGPIETQYF. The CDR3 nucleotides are TGTGCCAGCCGCGCGGGACCGATTGAGACCCAGTACTTC.